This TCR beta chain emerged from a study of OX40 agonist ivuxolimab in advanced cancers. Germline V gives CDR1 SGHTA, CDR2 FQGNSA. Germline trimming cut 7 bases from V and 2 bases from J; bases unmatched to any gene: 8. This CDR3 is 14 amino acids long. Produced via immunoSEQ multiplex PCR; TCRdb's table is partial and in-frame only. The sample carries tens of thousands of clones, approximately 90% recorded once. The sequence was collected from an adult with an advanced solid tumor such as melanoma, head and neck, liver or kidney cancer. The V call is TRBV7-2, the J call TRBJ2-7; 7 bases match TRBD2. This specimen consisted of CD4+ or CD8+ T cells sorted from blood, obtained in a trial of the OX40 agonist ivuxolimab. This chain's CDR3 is CASTLWEGPYEQYF. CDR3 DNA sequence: TGTGCCAGCACACTATGGGAGGGCCCCTACGAGCAGTACTTC. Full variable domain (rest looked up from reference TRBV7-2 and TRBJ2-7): GAGVSQSPSNKVTEKGKDVELRCDPISGHTALYWYRQSLGQGLEFLIYFQGNSAPDKSGLPSDRFSAERTGGSVSTLTIQRTQQEDSAVYLCASTLWEGPYEQYFGPGTRLTVT.